This TCR beta chain was documented in a study of T cells expressing NK-cell markers. Findings of the study overall: The CD3+CD56-NKG2C+ fraction of several donors was likewise dominated by these clonotypes.

On this clonotype itself: The antigen remains unidentified.

Germline CDR1 reads KGHSH; CDR2 reads LQKENI. The CDR3 length is 17 residues. Reprocessing the 5' RACE reads, TCRdb reports a single entry for every CDR3 protein and omits DNA. This sample's clone table lists roughly 420,000 distinct CDR3 sequences. The sequenced sample was blood T cells: a sorted CD56 or NKG2C T cell subset, CD4+ or CD8+ T cells, or bulk PBMC T cells (not recorded which). This clonotype originated in a woman aged 18 to 75 in good health. V and J are TRBV18 and TRBJ2-6. The CDR3 reads CASSPLPQGTGANVLTF.